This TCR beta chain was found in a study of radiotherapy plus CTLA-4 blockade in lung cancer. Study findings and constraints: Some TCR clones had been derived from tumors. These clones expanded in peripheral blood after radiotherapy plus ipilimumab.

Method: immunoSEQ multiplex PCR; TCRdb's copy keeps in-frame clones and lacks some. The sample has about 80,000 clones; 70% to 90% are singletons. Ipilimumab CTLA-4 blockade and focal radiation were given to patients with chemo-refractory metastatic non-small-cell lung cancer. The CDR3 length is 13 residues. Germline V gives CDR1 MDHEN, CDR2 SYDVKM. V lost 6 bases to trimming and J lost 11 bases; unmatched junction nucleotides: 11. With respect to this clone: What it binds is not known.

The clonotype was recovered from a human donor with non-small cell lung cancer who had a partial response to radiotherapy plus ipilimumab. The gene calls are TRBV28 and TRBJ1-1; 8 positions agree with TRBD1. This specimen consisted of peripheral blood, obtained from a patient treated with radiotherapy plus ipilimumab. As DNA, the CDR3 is TGTGCCAGCAGCCTCCAGGGGGCAGTTGGGGCTTTCTTT. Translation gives CASSLQGAVGAFF.